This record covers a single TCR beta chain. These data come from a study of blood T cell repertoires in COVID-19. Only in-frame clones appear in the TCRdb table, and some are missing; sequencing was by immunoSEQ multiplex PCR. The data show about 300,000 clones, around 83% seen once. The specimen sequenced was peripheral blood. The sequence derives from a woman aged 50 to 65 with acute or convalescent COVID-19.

The CDR3: CASTYTAAGGNTIYF. The CDR3 nucleotides read TGTGCCAGTACTTACACGGCCGCGGGGGGAAACACCATATATTTT. This rearrangement joins TRBV19 to TRBJ1-3; D unclear. Per germline, CDR1 LNHDA and CDR2 SQIVND (reference sequence). This CDR3 spans 15 amino acids. The germline V and J ends were trimmed by 7 bases and 4 bases, with 17 bases remaining between them.